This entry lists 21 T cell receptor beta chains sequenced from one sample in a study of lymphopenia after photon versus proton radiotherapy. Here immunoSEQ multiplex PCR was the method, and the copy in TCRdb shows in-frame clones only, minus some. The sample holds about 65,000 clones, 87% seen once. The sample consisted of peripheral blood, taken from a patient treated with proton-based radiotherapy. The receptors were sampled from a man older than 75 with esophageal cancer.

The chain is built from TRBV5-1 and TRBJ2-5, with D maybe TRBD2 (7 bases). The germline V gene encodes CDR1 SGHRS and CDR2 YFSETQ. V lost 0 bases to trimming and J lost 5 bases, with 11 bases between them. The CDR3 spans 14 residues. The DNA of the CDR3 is TGCGCCAGCAGCTTGGCGGGGGGCGGGGAGACCCAGTACTTC. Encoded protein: CASSLAGGGETQYF.

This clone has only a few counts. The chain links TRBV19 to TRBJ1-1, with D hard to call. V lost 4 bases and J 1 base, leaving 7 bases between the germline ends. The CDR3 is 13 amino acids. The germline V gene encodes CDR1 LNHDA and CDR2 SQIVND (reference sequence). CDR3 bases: TGTGCCAGTAGTAGTACAGCGAACACTGAAGCTTTCTTT. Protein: CASSSTANTEAFF. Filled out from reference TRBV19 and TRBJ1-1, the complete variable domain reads DGGITQSPKYLFRKEGQNVTLSCEQNLNHDAMYWYRQDPGQGLRLIYYSQIVNDFQKGDIAEGYSVSREKKESFPLTVTSAQKNPTAFYLCASSSTANTEAFFGQGTRLTVV.

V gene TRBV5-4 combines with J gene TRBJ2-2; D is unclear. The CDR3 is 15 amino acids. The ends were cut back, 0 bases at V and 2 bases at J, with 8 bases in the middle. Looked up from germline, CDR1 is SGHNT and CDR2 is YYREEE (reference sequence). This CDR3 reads CASSLDPRNTGELFF. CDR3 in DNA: TGTGCCAGCAGCTTGGATCCCAGAAACACCGGGGAGCTGTTTTTT.

The CDR3 sequence is CASSQGGYEQYF. CDR3 sequence (DNA): TGTGCCAGCAGCCAAGGGGGTTACGAGCAGTACTTC. This chain connects TRBV14 to TRBJ2-7; D gene ambiguous. This CDR3 is built from 12 residues. With 1 base removed from V and 4 bases from J, the gap between germline ends came to 5 bases. Per the germline V gene, CDR1 is SGHDN and CDR2 is FVKESK.

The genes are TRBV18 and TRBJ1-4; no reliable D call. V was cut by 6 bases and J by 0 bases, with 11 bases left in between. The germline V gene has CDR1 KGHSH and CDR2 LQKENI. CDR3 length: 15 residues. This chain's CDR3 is CASSLQEATNEKLFF. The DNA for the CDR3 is TGTGCCAGCTCTCTTCAAGAAGCAACTAATGAAAAACTGTTTTTT.

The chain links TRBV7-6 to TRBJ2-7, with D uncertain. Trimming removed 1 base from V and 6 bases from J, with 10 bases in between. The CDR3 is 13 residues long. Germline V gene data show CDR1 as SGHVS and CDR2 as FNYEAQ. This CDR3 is CASSLGYLREQYF. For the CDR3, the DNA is TGTGCCAGCAGCTTAGGGTACCTTCGCGAGCAGTACTTC.

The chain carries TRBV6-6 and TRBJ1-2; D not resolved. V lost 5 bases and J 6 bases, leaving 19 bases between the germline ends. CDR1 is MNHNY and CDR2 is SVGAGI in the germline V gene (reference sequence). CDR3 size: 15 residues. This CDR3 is CASSTTPNVRDGYTF. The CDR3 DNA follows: TGTGCCAGCAGTACGACTCCAAATGTGAGGGATGGCTACACCTTC.

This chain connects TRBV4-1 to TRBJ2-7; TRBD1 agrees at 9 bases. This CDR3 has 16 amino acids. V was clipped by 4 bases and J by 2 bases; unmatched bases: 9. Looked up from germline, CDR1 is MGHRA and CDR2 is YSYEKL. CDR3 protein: CASSPAGTGYPYEQYF. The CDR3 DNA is TGCGCCAGCAGCCCAGCCGGGACAGGGTATCCCTACGAGCAGTACTTC.

Here the CDR3 reads CASSPRGGRNEQFF. The CDR3 coding sequence is TGTGCCAGCAGCCCCCGGGGGGGCCGCAATGAGCAGTTCTTC. The genes are TRBV9 and TRBJ2-1; 8 positions agree with TRBD2. V trimming: 4 bases; J trimming: 6 bases; junction bases outside the gene matches: 6. Germline lookup yields CDR1 SGDLS and CDR2 YYNGEE. The CDR3 has 14 amino acids. The full variable domain, with the rest looked up from reference TRBV9 and TRBJ2-1, is DSGVTQTPKHLITATGQRVTLRCSPRSGDLSVYWYQQSLDQGLQFLIQYYNGEERAKGNILERFSAQQFPDLHSELNLSSLELGDSALYFCASSPRGGRNEQFFGPGTRLTVL.

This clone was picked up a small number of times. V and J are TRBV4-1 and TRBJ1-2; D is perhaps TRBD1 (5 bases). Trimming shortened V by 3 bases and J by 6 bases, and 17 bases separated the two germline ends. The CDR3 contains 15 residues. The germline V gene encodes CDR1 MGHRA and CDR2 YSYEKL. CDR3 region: CASSQGFRDRDGYTF. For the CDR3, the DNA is TGCGCCAGCAGCCAGGGATTTCGGGACCGCGATGGCTACACCTTC.

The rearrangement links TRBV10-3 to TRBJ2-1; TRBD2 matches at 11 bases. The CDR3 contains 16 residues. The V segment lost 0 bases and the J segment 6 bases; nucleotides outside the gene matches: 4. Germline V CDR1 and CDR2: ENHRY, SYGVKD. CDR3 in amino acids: CAISESPSGGFNEQFF. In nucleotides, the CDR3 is TGTGCCATCAGTGAGTCGCCTAGCGGGGGGTTCAATGAGCAGTTCTTC.

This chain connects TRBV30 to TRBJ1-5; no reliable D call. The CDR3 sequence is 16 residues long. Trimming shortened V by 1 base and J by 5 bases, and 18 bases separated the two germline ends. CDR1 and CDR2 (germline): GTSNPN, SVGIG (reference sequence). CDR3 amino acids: CAWSGKTGLTDQPQHF. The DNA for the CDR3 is TGTGCCTGGAGTGGTAAAACCGGGCTCACGGATCAGCCCCAGCATTTT.

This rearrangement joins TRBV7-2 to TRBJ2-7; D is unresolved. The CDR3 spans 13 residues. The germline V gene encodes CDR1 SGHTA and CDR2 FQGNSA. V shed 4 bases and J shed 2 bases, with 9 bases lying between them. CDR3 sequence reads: CASSSRATYEQYF. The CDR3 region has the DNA TGTGCCAGCAGCTCCCGGGCCACCTACGAGCAGTACTTC.

As DNA, the CDR3 is TGTGCCAGCTCACTCATTACCTACGAGCAGTACTTC. Translation: CASSLITYEQYF. The rearrangement links TRBV18 to TRBJ2-7; D is uncertain. Germline V gene data show CDR1 as KGHSH and CDR2 as LQKENI. The CDR3 extends over 12 amino acids. V was cut by 4 bases and J by 2 bases, with 6 bases left in between.

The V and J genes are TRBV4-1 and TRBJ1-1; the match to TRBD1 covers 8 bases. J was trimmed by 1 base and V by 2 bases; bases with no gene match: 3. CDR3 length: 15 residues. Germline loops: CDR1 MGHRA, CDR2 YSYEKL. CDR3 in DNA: TGCGCCAGCAGCCAACAGGACAGGGAGAACACTGAAGCTTTCTTT. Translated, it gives CASSQQDRENTEAFF.

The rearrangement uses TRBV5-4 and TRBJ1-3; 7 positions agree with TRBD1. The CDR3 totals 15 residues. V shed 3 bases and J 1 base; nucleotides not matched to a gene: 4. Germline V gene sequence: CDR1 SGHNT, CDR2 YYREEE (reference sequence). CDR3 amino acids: CASSSGQQSGNTIYF. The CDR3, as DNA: TGTGCCAGCAGCTCGGGACAGCAATCTGGAAACACCATATATTTT.

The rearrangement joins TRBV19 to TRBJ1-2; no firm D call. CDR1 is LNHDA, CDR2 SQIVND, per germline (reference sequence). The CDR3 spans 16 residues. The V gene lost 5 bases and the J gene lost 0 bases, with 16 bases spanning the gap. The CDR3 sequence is CASSPSYVPANYGYTF. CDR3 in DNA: TGTGCCAGTAGTCCGTCATACGTCCCTGCTAACTATGGCTACACCTTC.

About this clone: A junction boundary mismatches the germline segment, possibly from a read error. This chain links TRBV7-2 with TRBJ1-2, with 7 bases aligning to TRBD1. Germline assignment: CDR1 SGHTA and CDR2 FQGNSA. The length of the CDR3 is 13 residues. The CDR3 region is CASSQQGWGATSF. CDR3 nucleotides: TGTGCCAGCAGCCAACAGGGGTGGGGTGCGACTAGCTTC.

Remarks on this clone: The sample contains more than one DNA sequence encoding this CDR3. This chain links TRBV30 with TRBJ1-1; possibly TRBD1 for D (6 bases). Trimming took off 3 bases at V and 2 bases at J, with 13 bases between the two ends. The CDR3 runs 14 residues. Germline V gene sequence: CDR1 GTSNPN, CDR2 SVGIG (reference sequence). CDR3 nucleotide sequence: TGTGCCTGGAGGCGAGAACAGGGTAACACTGAAGCTTTCTTT. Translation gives CAWRREQGNTEAFF.

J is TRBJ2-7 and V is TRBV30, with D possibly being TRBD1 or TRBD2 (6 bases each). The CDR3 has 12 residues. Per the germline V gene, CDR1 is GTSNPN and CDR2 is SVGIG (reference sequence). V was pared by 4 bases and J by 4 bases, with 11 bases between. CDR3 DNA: TGTGCCTGGATGTGGGGGGCGTACGAGCAGTACTTC. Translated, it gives CAWMWGAYEQYF.

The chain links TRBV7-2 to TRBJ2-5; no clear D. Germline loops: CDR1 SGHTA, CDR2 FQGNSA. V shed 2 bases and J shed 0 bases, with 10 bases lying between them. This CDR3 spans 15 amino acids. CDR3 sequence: CASSLLGLYQETQYF. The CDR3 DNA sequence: TGTGCCAGCAGCTTACTCGGGTTGTACCAAGAGACCCAGTACTTC.